One sample yielded the 14 T cell receptor beta chains listed below, sequenced in a study of T cells in Graves' hyperthyroidism and ophthalmopathy. There were TCR beta CDR3 regions amplified from RNA transcripts. TCR CDR3 regions were first amplified by RT-PCR with HTBI primers. In TCRdb, the multiplex PCR reads were re-called with MiXCR into one record per CDR3 protein. Of roughly 350,000 distinct CDR3 sequences listed, around 13% were seen once; the top ten hold approximately 35%. Material: blood. These receptor sequences come from a woman aged 40-49 years with Graves' ophthalmopathy.

This clonotype was counted ten times or more. V is TRBV5-6 and J is TRBJ2-1; D gene uncertain. Per the germline V gene, CDR1 is SGHDT and CDR2 is YYEEEE. Deletions cut 1 base from V and 5 bases from J, with 10 bases between. CDR3 length: 14 residues. The CDR3 nucleotides read TGTGCCAGCAGCTTGTATGCCGAGCACAATGAGCAGTTCTTC. Translating gives CASSLYAEHNEQFF.

This clonotype showed up just a few times. The J gene is TRBJ1-6, the V gene TRBV20-1; D ambiguous. V was pared by 7 bases and J by 5 bases, with 15 bases between. This CDR3 is 14 amino acids long. Germline V lookup: CDR1 DFQATT, CDR2 SNEGSKA (reference sequence). The CDR3: CSGTGGANNSPLHF. In nucleotides, the CDR3 is TGCAGTGGGACGGGAGGAGCAAATAATTCACCCCTCCACTTT.

This clonotype has just a few counts. The chain joins TRBV20-1 to TRBJ1-6; D gene ambiguous. Germline values: CDR1 DFQATT, CDR2 SNEGSKA (reference sequence). The CDR3 contains 15 residues. The germline V and J ends were trimmed by 0 bases and 5 bases, with 11 bases remaining between them. This CDR3 is CSARDFRTDNSPLHF. The CDR3 nucleotides are TGCAGTGCTAGAGATTTTCGGACTGATAATTCACCCCTCCACTTT.

V is TRBV18 and J is TRBJ2-7; TRBD1 agrees at 8 bases. Germline CDR1 and CDR2: KGHSH and LQKENI. V lost 3 bases, J lost 6 bases, and 7 bases stayed unmatched. This CDR3 comprises 14 residues. CDR3 in DNA: TGTGCCAGCTCACCGCCGGGACAGGACGGCGAGCAGTACTTC. Encoded protein: CASSPPGQDGEQYF.

This clonotype was found many times. The chain has TRBV3-1 and TRBJ1-5, with 9 positions matching TRBD1. Germline CDR1 and CDR2: LGHDT and YNNKEL (reference sequence). V lost 4 bases and J lost 1; bases outside the gene matches: 8. This CDR3 has 17 residues. CDR3 sequence: CASSPRQGVESNQPQHF. The CDR3 region has the DNA TGTGCCAGCAGCCCGCGACAGGGGGTGGAGAGCAATCAGCCCCAGCATTTT.

This clonotype was counted many times. V gene TRBV11-2 combines with J gene TRBJ2-1; 12 bases map to TRBD2. The junction had 14 bases not matched to a gene; V was cut back by 5 bases and J by 6 bases. The CDR3 extends over 18 amino acids. The germline CDR1 and CDR2 sequences are SGHAT and FQNNGV. The DNA for the CDR3 is TGTGCCAGCAGCGATAATATCCTCCTACTAGCGGGGGGCAATGAGCAGTTCTTC. It translates to CASSDNILLLAGGNEQFF.

This sequence joins TRBV5-1 and TRBJ2-2; no reliable D call. The CDR3 consists of 14 residues. CDR1 is SGHRS, CDR2 YFSETQ, per germline. Trimming removed 5 bases from V and 3 bases from J, with 11 bases in between. CDR3 nucleotide sequence: TGCGCCAGCAGGGATGGCGACCACACCGGGGAGCTGTTTTTT. It encodes CASRDGDHTGELFF.

In its sample, this clonotype was seen a few times. This sequence joins TRBV20-1 and TRBJ1-1; D is possibly TRBD1 (5 bases). CDR1 and CDR2 (germline): DFQATT, SNEGSKA (reference sequence). V was shortened by 0 bases and J by 2 bases, with 10 bases between the two germline ends. The CDR3 is made up of 14 amino acids. In nucleotides, the CDR3 is TGCAGTGCTAGAGACGTCAGGACAAACACTGAAGCTTTCTTT. Residues: CSARDVRTNTEAFF.

This clonotype showed up many times. The chain joins TRBV7-6 to TRBJ2-5; 11 bases are shared with TRBD1. The J segment lost 6 bases and the V segment lost 0 bases, leaving 3 bases of the junction unmatched. This CDR3 region has 15 residues. Germline CDR1 and CDR2: SGHVS and FNYEAQ. The CDR3 region is CASSLAGTGGQTQYF. In DNA, the CDR3 is TGTGCCAGCAGCTTAGCCGGGACAGGGGGACAGACCCAGTACTTC.

This CDR3 is CASSQDLVNNEQFF. CDR3 DNA sequence: TGTGCCAGCAGCCAAGATTTAGTAAATAATGAGCAGTTCTTC. The chain combines TRBV3-1 with TRBJ2-1; no clear D. The germline V gene encodes CDR1 LGHDT and CDR2 YNNKEL (reference sequence). Deletions cut 0 bases from V and 7 bases from J, with 10 bases between. The CDR3 loop spans 14 amino acids.

This clonotype was observed many times. The chain joins TRBV5-1 to TRBJ2-1, with D perhaps given as TRBD1 or TRBD2 (5 bases each). CDR3 length: 15 residues. The V gene lost 2 bases and the J gene lost 5 bases, with 14 bases spanning the gap. Per germline, CDR1 SGHRS and CDR2 YFSETQ. The CDR3 bases are TGCGCCAGCAGCTTAACCGGGACCCCGAACAATGAGCAGTTCTTC. This encodes CASSLTGTPNNEQFF.

This clonotype was seen at least ten times. The CDR3 sequence is CASSSTGGFTEAFF. CDR3 DNA: TGTGCCAGCAGTTCCACAGGGGGATTCACTGAAGCTTTCTTT. The chain links TRBV12-3 or TRBV12-4 to TRBJ1-1, with TRBD1 identical over 8 bases. The ends lost 4 bases at V and 4 bases at J; junction bases unmatched: 5. CDR3 size: 14 residues.

The chain employs TRBV24-1 and TRBJ2-5; tentatively, D is TRBD2 (5 bases). The length of the CDR3 is 14 residues. The germline V gene has CDR1 KGHDR and CDR2 SFDVKD. V gave up 0 bases and J gave up 5 bases, with 9 bases separating them. The CDR3 reads CATSDLEERETQYF. For the CDR3, the DNA is TGTGCCACCAGTGATTTGGAGGAGCGGGAGACCCAGTACTTC.

This clonotype occurred once. J is TRBJ1-2 and V is TRBV5-1, with a tentative D call TRBD1 (5 bases). The length of the CDR3 is 14 residues. The germline gives CDR1 SGHRS, CDR2 YFSETQ. The V end lost 4 bases, the J end lost 2 bases, and 12 bases lay between the germline ends. DNA for the CDR3: TGCGCCAGCAGCCCGTCGGGACGAAACTATGGCTACACCTTC. Residues: CASSPSGRNYGYTF.